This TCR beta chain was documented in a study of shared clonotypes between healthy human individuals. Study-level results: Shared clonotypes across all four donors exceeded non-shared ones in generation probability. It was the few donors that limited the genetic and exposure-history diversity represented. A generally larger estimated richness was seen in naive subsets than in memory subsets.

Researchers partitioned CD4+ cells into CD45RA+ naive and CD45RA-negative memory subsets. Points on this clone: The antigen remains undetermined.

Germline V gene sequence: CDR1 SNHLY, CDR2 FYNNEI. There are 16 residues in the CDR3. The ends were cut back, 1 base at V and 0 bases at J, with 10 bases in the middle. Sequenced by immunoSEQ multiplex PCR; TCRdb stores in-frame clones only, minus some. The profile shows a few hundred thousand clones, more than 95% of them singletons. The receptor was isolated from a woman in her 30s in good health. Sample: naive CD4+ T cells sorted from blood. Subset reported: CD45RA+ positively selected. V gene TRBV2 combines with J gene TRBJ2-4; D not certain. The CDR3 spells CASSEGPELAKNIQYF. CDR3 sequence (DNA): TGTGCCAGCAGTGAAGGACCAGAACTAGCCAAAAACATTCAGTACTTC.